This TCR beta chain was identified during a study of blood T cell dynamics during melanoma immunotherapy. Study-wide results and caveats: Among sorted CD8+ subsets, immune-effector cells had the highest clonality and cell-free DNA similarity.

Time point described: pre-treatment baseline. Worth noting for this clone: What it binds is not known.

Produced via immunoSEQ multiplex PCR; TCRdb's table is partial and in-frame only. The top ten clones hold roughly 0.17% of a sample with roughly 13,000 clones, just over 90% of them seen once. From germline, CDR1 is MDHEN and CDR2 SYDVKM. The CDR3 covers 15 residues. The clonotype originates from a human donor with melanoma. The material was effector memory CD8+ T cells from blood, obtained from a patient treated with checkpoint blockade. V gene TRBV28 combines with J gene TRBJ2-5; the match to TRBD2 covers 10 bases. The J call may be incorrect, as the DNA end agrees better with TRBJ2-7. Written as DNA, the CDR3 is TGTGCCAGCAGACCGGGACTAGCGAAATGGTACGAGCAGTACTTC. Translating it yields CASRPGLAKWYEQYF.